This entry features one T cell receptor beta chain sequence. The antigen is not known. This sample stems from a study of T cells in localized non-small cell lung cancer. Sequenced by immunoSEQ multiplex PCR; TCRdb stores in-frame clones only, minus some. Of roughly 4,500 clones detected, 34% appear once; the ten largest clones hold about 20%. The CDR3 spans 17 residues. V was clipped by 0 bases and J by 3 bases; unmatched bases: 8. Overall study findings and caveats: Tumor trailed uninvolved adjacent lung in T cell clonality, which peaked there. Median detection of top 100 tumor clones in adjacent lung was roughly 61 clones.

This specimen was lung tumor tissue, taken before any cancer treatment. V and J are TRBV23-1 and TRBJ2-7; 10 bases agree with TRBD1. TRBV23-1 is labeled an ORF, and its function is uncertain. This receptor was identified in a man aged 35-69 years with stage II squamous cell lung carcinoma. CDR3 region: CASSQSCGRDRGYEQYF. CDR3 in DNA: TGCGCCAGCAGTCAATCTTGTGGCAGGGACAGGGGCTACGAGCAGTACTTC.